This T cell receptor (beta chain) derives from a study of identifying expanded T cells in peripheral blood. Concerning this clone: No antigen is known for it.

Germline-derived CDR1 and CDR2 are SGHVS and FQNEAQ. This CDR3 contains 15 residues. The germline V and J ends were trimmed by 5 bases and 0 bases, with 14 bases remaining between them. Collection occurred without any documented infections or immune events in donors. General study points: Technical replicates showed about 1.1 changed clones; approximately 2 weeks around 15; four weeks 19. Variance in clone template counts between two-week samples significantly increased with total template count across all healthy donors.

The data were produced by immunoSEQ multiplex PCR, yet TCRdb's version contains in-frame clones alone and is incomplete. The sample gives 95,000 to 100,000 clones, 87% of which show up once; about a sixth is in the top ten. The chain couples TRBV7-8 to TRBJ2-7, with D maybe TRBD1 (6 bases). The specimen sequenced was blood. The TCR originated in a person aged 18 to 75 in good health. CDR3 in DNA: TGTGCCAGCAGCCCAGTAGGGACACCCTCCTACGAGCAGTACTTC. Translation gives CASSPVGTPSYEQYF.